This T cell receptor (beta chain) was recovered during a study of siplizumab effects on memory and regulatory T cells. Looked up from germline, CDR1 is SGHTA and CDR2 is FQGNSA. V shed 5 bases and J shed 0 bases, with 11 bases lying between them. This CDR3 spans 14 amino acids. Study-level points and caveats: Controls had approximately 27% Treg-derived mappable alloreactive CD4+ clones on average, versus around 71% with siplizumab.

As for this clone: Its specificity is not known.

TCR templates numbering roughly 94,000 were assayed per sample. Some clones are missing from TCRdb's copy, which holds only in-frame ones; the method was immunoSEQ multiplex PCR. The sample yields 100,000 or so clones, 80% to 95% seen once. This chain links TRBV7-2 with TRBJ2-7, with a weak D call TRBD1 (6 bases). Sequenced material: non-Treg CD4+ T cells sorted from blood. The TCR originated in a human donor in good health. For the CDR3, the DNA is TGTGCCAGCAGCGCGACAGGCCTCTCCTACGAGCAGTACTTC. As protein: CASSATGLSYEQYF.